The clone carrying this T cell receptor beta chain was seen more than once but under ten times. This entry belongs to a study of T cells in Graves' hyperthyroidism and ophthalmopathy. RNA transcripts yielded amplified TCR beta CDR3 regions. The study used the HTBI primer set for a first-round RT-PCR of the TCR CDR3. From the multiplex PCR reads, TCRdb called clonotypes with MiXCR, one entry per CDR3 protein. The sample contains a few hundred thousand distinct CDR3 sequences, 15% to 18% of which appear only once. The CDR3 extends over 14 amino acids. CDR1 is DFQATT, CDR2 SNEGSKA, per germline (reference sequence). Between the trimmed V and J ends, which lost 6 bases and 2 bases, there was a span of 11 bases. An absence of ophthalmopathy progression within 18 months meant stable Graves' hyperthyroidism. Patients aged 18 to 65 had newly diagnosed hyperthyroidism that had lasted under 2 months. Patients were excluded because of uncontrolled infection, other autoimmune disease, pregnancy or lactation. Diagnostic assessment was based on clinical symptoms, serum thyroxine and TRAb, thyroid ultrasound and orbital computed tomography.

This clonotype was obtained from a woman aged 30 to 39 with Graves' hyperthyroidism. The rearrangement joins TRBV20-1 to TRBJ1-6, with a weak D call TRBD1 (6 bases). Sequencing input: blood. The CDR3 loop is CSAQGMAYNSPLHF. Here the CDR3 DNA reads TGCAGTGCACAGGGAATGGCCTATAATTCACCCCTCCACTTT.